This entry describes one T cell receptor (beta chain). The antigen is unknown. The CDR3 length is 14 residues. Germline V gene lookup returns CDR1 MGHDK and CDR2 SYGVNS. Trimming cost V 7 bases and J 5 bases; bases outside gene matches: 9. The donors were part of the validation cohort, which consisted of roughly 110 subjects and was separate from the first cohort of about 670 subjects. This sample is part of a study of cytomegalovirus exposure and HLA in healthy donors. Study conclusions and caveats: The finding came from a later analysis; first-cohort TCR clusters tended to co-occur in the 95 to 150 validation repertoires.

TCRdb's table, derived via immunoSEQ multiplex PCR, lists solely in-frame clones and lacks some. The sample carries 190,000 or so clones, 84% recorded once. The TCR comes from a young woman in good health and CMV-seropositive. The chain has TRBV25-1 and TRBJ1-2, with 8 bases lining up with TRBD1. The source material was PBMCs. CDR3 residues: CASTRQGAWYGYTF. CDR3 DNA: TGTGCCAGCACGCGTCAGGGGGCTTGGTATGGCTACACCTTC.